One and the same sample provided the 27 T cell receptor beta chains below, sequenced in a study of graft-versus-host responses after intestinal transplantation. Data came from immunoSEQ multiplex PCR; TCRdb stores just in-frame clones and leaves some out. The sample shows fewer than 95,000 clones, 85% to 95% of them seen only once. Their recognized antigens are unknown. This specimen consisted of unstimulated CD8+ T cells sorted from spleen or lymph node cells, obtained before intestinal transplant. Every receptor here comes from a human donor who received an intestinal transplant.

The gene calls are TRBV10-2 and TRBJ2-1; possibly TRBD2 for D (6 bases). This CDR3 contains 13 residues. The V gene's germline CDR1 is WSHSY and CDR2 SAAADI. The V gene lost 9 bases and the J gene lost 2 bases, with 11 bases spanning the gap. This CDR3 reads CARAEGAYNEQFF. CDR3 sequence (DNA): TGCGCCAGAGCGGAGGGTGCCTACAATGAGCAGTTCTTC.

V and J are TRBV19 and TRBJ1-1; 7 bases agree with TRBD1. This CDR3 contains 15 residues. Germline lookup yields CDR1 LNHDA and CDR2 SQIVND (reference sequence). V was clipped by 5 bases and J by 3 bases; unmatched bases: 9. CDR3 coding DNA: TGTGCCAGTAGTCCAGGACAGGCGGGTTACACTGAAGCTTTCTTT. It codes for CASSPGQAGYTEAFF. Together with reference TRBV19 and TRBJ1-1, the CDR3 gives the full variable domain: DGGITQSPKYLFRKEGQNVTLSCEQNLNHDAMYWYRQDPGQGLRLIYYSQIVNDFQKGDIAEGYSVSREKKESFPLTVTSAQKNPTAFYLCASSPGQAGYTEAFFGQGTRLTVV.

The chain joins TRBV28 to TRBJ2-7; D might be TRBD2 (5 bases). CDR3 length: 14 amino acids. Trimming pared 2 bases from V and 4 bases from J, leaving 12 bases between. Germline values: CDR1 MDHEN, CDR2 SYDVKM. CDR3 amino acids: CASSLGERLYEQYF. DNA of the CDR3: TGTGCCAGCAGTTTAGGGGAGAGATTATACGAGCAGTACTTC.

This chain links TRBV30 with TRBJ2-7; TRBD1 might be the D (7 bases). The V gene's germline CDR1 is GTSNPN and CDR2 SVGIG (reference sequence). Between the trimmed V and J ends, which lost 4 bases and 1 base, there was a span of 11 bases. The CDR3 contains 13 residues. CDR3 sequence: CAWKEGQSYEQYF. CDR3 nucleotide sequence: TGTGCCTGGAAGGAGGGACAGTCCTACGAGCAGTACTTC.

V and J are TRBV2 and TRBJ1-6, with 11 bases fitting TRBD1. V was pared by 8 bases and J by 9 bases, with 6 bases of the junction left unmatched. CDR3 length equals 14 residues. Looked up from germline, CDR1 is SNHLY and CDR2 is FYNNEI. The CDR3 DNA sequence: TGTGCCAGCGGGGAGGGACAGGGGGTTTCACCCCTCCACTTT. Translation: CASGEGQGVSPLHF.

This rearrangement joins TRBV4-1 to TRBJ2-7; 8 nucleotides line up with TRBD2. The ends lost 0 bases at V and 1 base at J; junction bases unmatched: 11. The CDR3 loop spans 18 amino acids. From germline, CDR1 is MGHRA and CDR2 YSYEKL. The CDR3 DNA is TGCGCCAGCAGCCAAGACGCCTCACTAGCGGTACCTTCCTACGAGCAGTACTTC. It specifies CASSQDASLAVPSYEQYF.

For the CDR3, the DNA is TGTGCCAGCAGTTTCTTTAGAGGTCGGGAGACCCAGTACTTC. This gives the protein CASSFFRGRETQYF. J is TRBJ2-5 and V is TRBV28; D is uncertain. Germline lookup yields CDR1 MDHEN and CDR2 SYDVKM. This CDR3 region has 14 residues. The ends were cut back, 3 bases at V and 5 bases at J, with 13 bases in the middle.

V is TRBV19 and J is TRBJ2-1; possible D gene TRBD2, 5 bases. The CDR3 consists of 16 residues. CDR1 and CDR2 (germline): LNHDA, SQIVND (reference sequence). V was shortened by 3 bases and J by 1 base, with 13 bases between the two germline ends. The chain's CDR3 is CASSIRVRGSYNEQFF. The CDR3 bases are TGTGCCAGTAGTATCAGAGTCCGAGGGTCCTACAATGAGCAGTTCTTC.

This clone was counted only a few times. The chain combines TRBV7-2 with TRBJ1-3; D is possibly TRBD1 (5 bases). The V end lost 2 bases, the J end lost 0 bases, and 14 bases lay between the germline ends. Per germline, CDR1 SGHTA and CDR2 FQGNSA. The CDR3 contains 17 residues. CDR3 sequence reads: CASSLIPPTGSGNTIYF. For the CDR3, the DNA is TGTGCCAGCAGCTTAATTCCCCCTACAGGCTCTGGAAACACCATATATTTT.

The CDR3 is CASSRDTEETQYF. Written as DNA, the CDR3 is TGTGCCAGCAGTCGGGACACTGAAGAGACCCAGTACTTC. The chain uses TRBV7-3 and TRBJ2-5; D might be TRBD1 (6 bases). Trimming cost V 6 bases and J 3 bases, with 11 bases left between them. The V gene's germline CDR1 is SGHTA and CDR2 FQGTGA. This CDR3 spans 13 amino acids.

The chain couples TRBV4-1 to TRBJ1-1; D call uncertain. The CDR3 runs to 11 residues. Deletions cut 2 bases from V and 11 bases from J, with 9 bases between. The germline CDR1 and CDR2 sequences are MGHRA and YSYEKL. CDR3 nucleotide sequence: TGCGCCAGCAGCCAACATACTAGTGCTTTCTTT. It is translated as CASSQHTSAFF.

J is TRBJ2-7 and V is TRBV19, with 7 bases aligning to TRBD2. In germline, CDR1 is LNHDA, CDR2 SQIVND (reference sequence). V trimming: 1 base; J trimming: 1 base; junction bases outside the gene matches: 4. The CDR3 runs 15 residues. CDR3 in amino acids: CASSIGGGWSYEQYF. The CDR3 DNA reads TGTGCCAGTAGTATAGGGGGGGGGTGGTCCTACGAGCAGTACTTC.

The chain has TRBV4-1 and TRBJ2-7; D might be TRBD2 (6 bases). Germline V CDR1 and CDR2: MGHRA, YSYEKL. Trimming cost V 1 base and J 4 bases, with 14 bases left between them. The CDR3 runs 15 residues. This CDR3 is CASSQVHPGEYEQYF. CDR3 DNA sequence: TGCGCCAGCAGCCAAGTGCACCCGGGAGAGTACGAGCAGTACTTC.

This clone was recorded once. The chain carries TRBV27 and TRBJ2-1; weak D call: TRBD2 (6 bases). V shed 2 bases and J shed 7 bases, with 21 bases lying between them. CDR1 is MNHEY and CDR2 is SMNVEV in the germline V gene (reference sequence). The CDR3 loop spans 17 amino acids. The chain's CDR3 is CASSLGPSGGVGNEQFF. DNA of the CDR3: TGTGCCAGCAGTTTAGGCCCCAGTGGCGGGGTGGGTAATGAGCAGTTCTTC.

The chain employs TRBV7-9 and TRBJ2-7, with unresolved D. The CDR3 totals 11 residues. The germline gives CDR1 SEHNR, CDR2 FQNEAQ (reference sequence). V lost 4 bases, J lost 3 bases, and 4 bases lay in between. This chain's CDR3 is CASSSNYEQYF. As DNA, the CDR3 is TGTGCCAGCAGCTCCAACTACGAGCAGTACTTC. The full variable domain, rest sourced from reference TRBV7-9 and TRBJ2-7, is DTGVSQNPRHKITKRGQNVTFRCDPISEHNRLYWYRQTLGQGPEFLTYFQNEAQLEKSRLLSDRFSAERPKGSFSTLEIQRTEQGDSAMYLCASSSNYEQYFGPGTRLTVT.

This clone appeared once. The chain combines TRBV30 with TRBJ1-5; 9 positions agree with TRBD1. Germline lookup yields CDR1 GTSNPN and CDR2 SVGIG (reference sequence). This CDR3 region has 14 residues. Trimming took 3 bases from V and 6 from J; bases not matched to a gene: 6. This CDR3 is CAWSLGQGAQPQHF. The CDR3 DNA reads TGTGCCTGGAGCCTGGGACAGGGAGCTCAGCCCCAGCATTTT.

CDR3 sequence (DNA): TGTGCCAGCAGTGGGACTAGCGGGAGGGTCGAGCAGTACTTC. This encodes CASSGTSGRVEQYF. V gene TRBV6-5 combines with J gene TRBJ2-7; TRBD2 agrees at 16 bases. The length of the CDR3 is 14 residues. V was clipped by 5 bases and J by 6 bases; unmatched bases: 1. Per the germline V gene, CDR1 is MNHEY and CDR2 is SVGAGI.

The rearrangement joins TRBV5-4 to TRBJ1-1; possibly TRBD1 for D (5 bases). Looked up from germline, CDR1 is SGHNT and CDR2 is YYREEE (reference sequence). V shed 2 bases and J shed 4 bases, with 12 bases lying between them. This CDR3 spans 14 amino acids. The CDR3 nucleotides read TGTGCCAGCAGCTTTACCGGGGGTGTCACTGAAGCTTTCTTT. Its translation: CASSFTGGVTEAFF.

This chain uses TRBV11-3 with TRBJ2-5; 8 bases match TRBD1. Per the germline V gene, CDR1 is SGHNT and CDR2 is YENEEA. CDR3 size: 14 residues. The junction had 0 bases not matched to a gene; V was cut back by 3 bases and J by 0 bases. Written as DNA, the CDR3 is TGTGCCAGCAGCTTGGACAGGGACCAAGAGACCCAGTACTTC. It is translated as CASSLDRDQETQYF.

The chain is built from TRBV18 and TRBJ1-1; D is unresolved. Per the germline V gene, CDR1 is KGHSH and CDR2 is LQKENI. CDR3 length: 17 residues. V lost 0 bases and J lost 1, with 15 bases in between. CDR3: CASSPPVSDIRNTEAFF. The DNA for the CDR3 is TGTGCCAGCTCACCACCAGTTTCCGACATAAGGAACACTGAAGCTTTCTTT.

This chain links TRBV11-2 with TRBJ2-7; 7 bases are a match to TRBD1. V lost 1 base to trimming and J lost 4 bases; unmatched junction nucleotides: 7. The V gene's germline CDR1 is SGHAT and CDR2 FQNNGV. This CDR3 spans 15 amino acids. In nucleotides, the CDR3 is TGTGCCAGCAGCTTAGGGACAGGACGAACTTACGAGCAGTACTTC. Protein sequence: CASSLGTGRTYEQYF.

The chain has TRBV14 and TRBJ2-1; D call uncertain. Germline loops: CDR1 SGHDN, CDR2 FVKESK. Trimming stripped 0 bases from V and 4 bases from J, with 13 bases between. This CDR3 spans 16 amino acids. As DNA, the CDR3 is TGTGCCAGCAGCCAAGATCCAGCGATTCCTTACAATGAGCAGTTCTTC. It codes for CASSQDPAIPYNEQFF.

J is TRBJ2-5 and V is TRBV2; 7 bases align to TRBD1. The CDR3 consists of 17 residues. Germline V CDR1 and CDR2: SNHLY, FYNNEI. The trim removed 6 bases at V and 5 bases at J, leaving 18 bases unmatched. The CDR3 loop is CASRPKGTDPTGETQYF. CDR3 nucleotides: TGTGCCAGCAGACCAAAGGGGACAGATCCTACGGGGGAGACCCAGTACTTC.

The genes are TRBV6-5 and TRBJ1-5; D is undetermined. Per germline, CDR1 MNHEY and CDR2 SVGAGI. The CDR3 has 13 amino acids. V dropped 0 bases and J dropped 3 bases, with 3 bases sitting between them. The CDR3 bases are TGTGCCAGCAGTTACTCCCTCAATCAGCCCCAGCATTTT. Its translation: CASSYSLNQPQHF.

The sample holds one count of this clone. J is TRBJ2-1 and V is TRBV10-1; unclear D gene. This CDR3 is built from 14 residues. From germline, CDR1 is WNHNN and CDR2 SYGVQD (reference sequence). V was trimmed by 0 bases and J by 4 bases, leaving 7 bases between them. The CDR3 here is CASSESAAYNEQFF. In nucleotides, the CDR3 is TGCGCCAGCAGTGAGTCGGCTGCTTACAATGAGCAGTTCTTC.

The chain couples TRBV5-6 to TRBJ2-1, with 12 bases aligning to TRBD2. Losses at the gene ends were 2 bases for V and 9 bases for J; bases not matched to a gene: 3. In germline, CDR1 is SGHDT, CDR2 YYEEEE. This CDR3 spans 14 amino acids. In DNA form, the CDR3 reads TGTGCCAGCAGCTTCCCGACTAGCGGGGGTGAGCAGTTCTTC. As protein: CASSFPTSGGEQFF.

This clone was recorded a few times. The J gene is TRBJ2-1, the V gene TRBV2; TRBD1 matches 7 bases. V shed 4 bases and J 1 base; nucleotides not matched to a gene: 1. The CDR3 contains 14 residues. CDR1 is SNHLY and CDR2 is FYNNEI in the germline V gene. The CDR3 DNA sequence: TGTGCCAGCAGTGGACAGGGATCCTACAATGAGCAGTTCTTC. Its protein is CASSGQGSYNEQFF.